These 7 T cell receptor beta chains were sequenced from one sample in a study of blood T cells in healthy people across ages. PCR was performed a second time for about 6 to 11 cycles using a sample-barcoded 5' primer and a J-beta primer mix. In TCRdb, the 5' RACE reads were re-called with MiXCR into one record per CDR3 protein. The profile shows about 800,000 distinct CDR3 sequences, roughly 25% of them singletons. This same sample was also taken into another study, of T cells of mothers and their children.

What was sequenced was blood. The receptor set was obtained from a boy younger than 18 in good health.

This clonotype has a single count. This chain links TRBV7-3 with TRBJ2-1; D possibly corresponds to TRBD2 (6 bases). Germline V gene sequence: CDR1 SGHTA, CDR2 FQGTGA. V lost 2 bases and J lost 2, with 10 bases in between. The CDR3 is made up of 15 amino acids. The CDR3 DNA sequence: TGTGCCAGCAGCTTAGGGCAGCGGGCCTACAATGAGCAGTTCTTC. Translated, it gives CASSLGQRAYNEQFF. The full variable domain, its missing parts supplied by reference TRBV7-3 and TRBJ2-1, is GAGVSQTPSNKVTEKGKYVELRCDPISGHTALYWYRQSLGQGPEFLIYFQGTGAADDSGLPNDRFFAVRPEGSVSTLKIQRTERGDSAVYLCASSLGQRAYNEQFFGPGTRLTVL.

This chain joins TRBV6-5 and TRBJ1-5; D is undetermined. The length of the CDR3 is 13 residues. Germline V lookup: CDR1 MNHEY, CDR2 SVGAGI. The V gene lost 7 bases and the J gene lost 4 bases, with 11 bases spanning the gap. The CDR3: CASTSKWNQPQHF. DNA of the CDR3: TGTGCCAGCACCAGCAAGTGGAATCAGCCCCAGCATTTT.

The chain carries TRBV7-2 and TRBJ2-5; D may be TRBD2 (6 bases). The germline V gene has CDR1 SGHTA and CDR2 FQGNSA. CDR3 length: 16 amino acids. Trimming shortened V by 4 bases and J by 1 base, and 16 bases separated the two germline ends. As DNA, the CDR3 is TGTGCCAGCAGCTACCCGGGGGTGGTGGGCCAAGAGACCCAGTACTTC. It yields the protein CASSYPGVVGQETQYF. Based on the CDR3 plus reference TRBV7-2 and TRBJ2-5, the full variable domain is GAGVSQSPSNKVTEKGKDVELRCDPISGHTALYWYRQSLGQGLEFLIYFQGNSAPDKSGLPSDRFSAERTGGSVSTLTIQRTQQEDSAVYLCASSYPGVVGQETQYFGPGTRLLVL.

The gene calls are TRBV2 and TRBJ2-7; unclear D gene. Germline V gives CDR1 SNHLY, CDR2 FYNNEI. CDR3 length: 14 residues. V lost 1 base, J lost 2 bases, and 9 bases lay in between. The CDR3 is CASSEGQKPYEQYF. The CDR3 region has the DNA TGTGCCAGCAGTGAAGGACAAAAACCCTACGAGCAGTACTTC.

Many counts were recorded for this clonotype. A junction boundary mismatches the germline segment, possibly from a read error. The gene calls are TRBV2 and TRBJ1-1; D gene ambiguous. This CDR3 comprises 12 residues. Germline V gene data show CDR1 as SNHLY and CDR2 as FYNNEI. DNA of the CDR3: TGTGCCAGCATGGGTGGGAACGCTGAAGCTTTCTTT. Translated: CASMGGNAEAFF.

This clonotype was recorded a few times. The chain uses TRBV5-5 and TRBJ2-1; D unclear. Gene TRBJ2-7 matches the end of the DNA better, so the J call may be wrong. Per germline, CDR1 SGHKS and CDR2 YYEKEE (reference sequence). The CDR3 is made up of 10 amino acids. The CDR3 nucleotides read TGTGCCAGCCCAGGCCTGGAGCAGTACTTC. Translation: CASPGLEQYF.

For this clonotype: One junction end disagrees with the germline gene, perhaps due to a read error. This chain links TRBV6-2 or TRBV6-3 with TRBJ2-7; D might be TRBD1 (5 bases). CDR3 length: 14 residues. Per the germline V gene, CDR1 is MNHEY and CDR2 is SVGEGT. Here the CDR3 reads CASSRDRVSHEQYF. The CDR3 DNA sequence: TGTGCCAGCAGCCGAGACAGAGTCTCCCACGAGCAGTACTTC.